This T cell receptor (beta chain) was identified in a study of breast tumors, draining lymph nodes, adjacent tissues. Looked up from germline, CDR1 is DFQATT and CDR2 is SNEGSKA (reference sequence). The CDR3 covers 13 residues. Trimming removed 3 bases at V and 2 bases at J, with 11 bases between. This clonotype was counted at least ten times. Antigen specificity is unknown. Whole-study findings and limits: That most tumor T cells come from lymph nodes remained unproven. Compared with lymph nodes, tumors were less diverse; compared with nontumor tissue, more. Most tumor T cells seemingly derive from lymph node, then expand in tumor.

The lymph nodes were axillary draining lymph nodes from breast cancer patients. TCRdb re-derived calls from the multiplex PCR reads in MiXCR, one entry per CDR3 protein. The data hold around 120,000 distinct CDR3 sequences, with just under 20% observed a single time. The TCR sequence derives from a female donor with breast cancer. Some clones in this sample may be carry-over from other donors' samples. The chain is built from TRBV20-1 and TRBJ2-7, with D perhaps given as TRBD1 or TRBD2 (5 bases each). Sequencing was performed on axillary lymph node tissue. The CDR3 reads CSARLGVTYEQYF. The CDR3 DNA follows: TGCAGTGCTAGGTTGGGGGTGACCTACGAGCAGTACTTC.